Each of the 20 T cell receptor beta chains below was sequenced from the same sample in a study of blood T cells in healthy people across ages. Then a second PCR, running roughly 7 to 11 cycles, was carried out with a sample-barcoded 5' primer and a J-beta primer mix. In TCRdb, the 5' RACE reads were re-called with MiXCR into one record per CDR3 protein. Found here are 980,000 or so distinct CDR3 sequences, around 46% of them singletons; the top ten hold around 15%. Material: blood. These TCRs come from a man aged 30 to 45 in good health.

V usage is TRBV4-1 and J usage is TRBJ2-3, with TRBD2 matching over 10 bases. The junction had 6 bases not matched to a gene; V was cut back by 1 base and J by 2 bases. This CDR3 region has 17 residues. CDR1 MGHRA and CDR2 YSYEKL come from the germline V gene. For the CDR3, the DNA is TGCGCCAGCAGCCAAGTGGTAGCGGGGGGCCTCACAGATACGCAGTATTTT. Translated, it gives CASSQVVAGGLTDTQYF.

This chain connects TRBV27 to TRBJ1-2; D possibly corresponds to TRBD1 (6 bases). V dropped 2 bases and J dropped 8 bases, with 9 bases sitting between them. CDR1 MNHEY and CDR2 SMNVEV come from the germline V gene (reference sequence). CDR3 length equals 12 residues. The DNA for the CDR3 is TGTGCCAGCAGTTTACCGGGGGCCGGCTACACCTTC. This gives the protein CASSLPGAGYTF.

This clonotype was seen only a few times. V usage is TRBV20-1 and J usage is TRBJ2-3; D call uncertain. V dropped 0 bases and J dropped 5 bases, with 12 bases sitting between them. CDR1 is DFQATT, CDR2 SNEGSKA, per germline (reference sequence). CDR3 size: 14 residues. Here the CDR3 DNA reads TGCAGTGCTAGAGAAACGTTCCCTCAAGATACGCAGTATTTT. It yields the protein CSARETFPQDTQYF.

This clonotype was seen a few times. The V and J genes are TRBV12-3 or TRBV12-4 and TRBJ2-3; 8 bases are shared with TRBD2. The CDR3 contains 16 residues. The V and J ends lost 1 base and 1 base, in that order; junction bases with no gene match: 4. The CDR3 loop is CASSLGGRGGTDTQYF. The CDR3 DNA sequence: TGTGCCAGCAGTTTAGGCGGGCGGGGGGGCACAGATACGCAGTATTTT.

This rearrangement joins TRBV7-9 to TRBJ2-3; 8 bases match TRBD2. The CDR3 runs 15 residues. Germline CDR1 reads SEHNR; CDR2 reads FQNEAQ (reference sequence). The J segment lost 1 base and the V segment lost 5 bases, leaving 5 bases of the junction unmatched. CDR3 region: CASSPTTSGTDTQYF. The CDR3 coding sequence is TGTGCCAGCAGCCCAACGACTAGCGGCACAGATACGCAGTATTTT.

The V and J genes are TRBV29-1 and TRBJ1-2; no clear D gene. This CDR3 has 13 residues. Per germline, CDR1 SQVTM and CDR2 ANQGSEA. V lost 4 bases to trimming and J lost 4 bases, with 13 bases between them. As DNA, the CDR3 is TGCAGCGTTGCCAGGACGGGAGTCTATGGCTACACCTTC. Protein: CSVARTGVYGYTF.

V is TRBV6-2 or TRBV6-3 and J is TRBJ2-2; D call uncertain. This CDR3 region has 15 residues. Germline V gene data show CDR1 as MNHEY and CDR2 as SVGEGT. Trimming cost V 6 bases and J 3 bases, with 14 bases left between them. CDR3 DNA sequence: TGTGCCAGCAGCCCTTTTGAGGATCACACCGGGGAGCTGTTTTTT. This translates into CASSPFEDHTGELFF.

This chain connects TRBV6-2 or TRBV6-3 to TRBJ1-5; D gene uncertain. Germline V CDR1 and CDR2: MNHEY, SVGEGT. This CDR3 is built from 17 residues. The V end was cut by 2 bases, the J end by 2 bases, with 16 bases between. In DNA form, the CDR3 reads TGTGCCAGCAGTTACGGCGCCTCCCTTCCCGGCAATCAGCCCCAGCATTTT. This gives the protein CASSYGASLPGNQPQHF.

The chain combines TRBV12-3 or TRBV12-4 with TRBJ1-5; tentatively, D is TRBD1 (6 bases). This CDR3 is 18 amino acids long. V was clipped by 6 bases and J by 2 bases, with 23 bases between them. DNA for the CDR3: TGTGCCAGCAGGGTACAGGGCTCGCCTTTCGAGGGCAATCAGCCCCAGCATTTT. Translated, it gives CASRVQGSPFEGNQPQHF.

The rearrangement links TRBV28 to TRBJ1-2; TRBD1 agrees at 9 bases. The V and J ends lost 6 bases and 5 bases, in that order; junction bases with no gene match: 10. Germline CDR1 reads MDHEN; CDR2 reads SYDVKM. The CDR3 has 15 residues. The CDR3 loop is CASSPGTGRTYGYTF. As DNA, the CDR3 is TGTGCCAGCAGCCCAGGGACAGGGCGCACATATGGCTACACCTTC.

The V call is TRBV29-1, the J call TRBJ2-1, with D uncertain. Deletions cut 2 bases from V and 5 bases from J, with 13 bases between. Germline-derived CDR1 and CDR2 are SQVTM and ANQGSEA. This CDR3 comprises 14 residues. The CDR3 nucleotides are TGCAGCGTTGAACGGCTAACTGTTAACAATGAGCAGTTCTTC. Its protein product is CSVERLTVNNEQFF.

This chain joins TRBV10-3 and TRBJ2-3; 9 nucleotides align to TRBD1. This CDR3 has 14 amino acids. The germline V gene has CDR1 ENHRY and CDR2 SYGVKD. The J segment lost 4 bases and the V segment lost 10 bases, leaving 9 bases of the junction unmatched. CDR3 DNA sequence: TGTGCCACACAGGGGGCCGTAGAATCAGATACGCAGTATTTT. It encodes CATQGAVESDTQYF.

The chain recombines TRBV20-1 with TRBJ2-7; D may be TRBD1 (6 bases). CDR1 and CDR2 (germline): DFQATT, SNEGSKA (reference sequence). Trimming took off 1 base at V and 0 bases at J, with 13 bases between the two ends. This CDR3 contains 15 residues. DNA for the CDR3: TGCAGTGCTAGAGTTCCTGGGGGCTCCTCCTACGAGCAGTACTTC. Translating it yields CSARVPGGSSYEQYF.

The DNA for the CDR3 is TGTGCTAGTGGTCCTAGCGGGGGGGCCGGAAAGGAGCAGTTCTTC. Translation gives CASGPSGGAGKEQFF. This rearrangement joins TRBV12-5 to TRBJ2-1; 12 bases fit TRBD2. CDR3 length: 15 amino acids. Trimming cost V 5 bases and J 10 bases; bases outside gene matches: 9. Germline values: CDR1 LGHNT, CDR2 FRNRAP.

This clonotype turned up a few times. The CDR3: CSAVGGGRTEAFF. The CDR3 DNA reads as TGCAGCGCTGTCGGGGGGGGTCGGACTGAAGCTTTCTTT. The V gene is TRBV29-1, the J gene TRBJ1-1; possible D gene TRBD1, 5 bases. Germline V gene sequence: CDR1 SQVTM, CDR2 ANQGSEA. The ends were cut back, 7 bases at V and 5 bases at J, with 17 bases in the middle. This CDR3 spans 13 amino acids.

The gene calls are TRBV4-2 and TRBJ1-4, with D perhaps TRBD1 (6 bases). This CDR3 has 17 residues. V was clipped by 0 bases and J by 7 bases, with 18 bases between them. The germline gives CDR1 LGHNA, CDR2 YNFKEQ. CDR3 protein: CASSQDPAGRGAEKLFF. The CDR3 region has the DNA TGTGCCAGCAGCCAAGATCCCGCGGGAAGGGGGGCTGAAAAACTGTTTTTT.

This clonotype has only one observation. This sequence joins TRBV5-1 and TRBJ2-2; TRBD1 aligns across 7 bases. The V gene end was trimmed by 9 bases and the J gene end by 0 bases; junction bases not matched to a gene: 8. The CDR3 runs to 15 residues. Per the germline V gene, CDR1 is SGHRS and CDR2 is YFSETQ. CDR3: CATQGSTTNTGELFF. As DNA, the CDR3 is TGCGCCACACAGGGGAGCACCACGAACACCGGGGAGCTGTTTTTT.

On this clonotype itself: One junction end does not reproduce the germline sequence, and a read error may be involved. The chain couples TRBV2 to TRBJ2-4; 7 nucleotides align to TRBD2. Germline CDR1 reads SNHLY; CDR2 reads FYNNEI. The CDR3 runs to 15 residues. The CDR3 sequence: CASSQAGLAKNIQYF. CDR3 bases: TGTGCCAGCAGTCAAGCGGGGTTAGCCAAAAACATTCAGTACTTC.

In this sample, this clonotype turned up many times. The chain recombines TRBV7-2 with TRBJ2-3; 7 bases match TRBD2. This CDR3 is built from 18 residues. V dropped 2 bases and J dropped 0; count of bases not matched to a gene: 11. From germline, CDR1 is SGHTA and CDR2 FQGNSA. DNA of the CDR3: TGTGCCAGCAGCTTATCCCCTCGGCGGGGGTATAGCACAGATACGCAGTATTTT. It specifies CASSLSPRRGYSTDTQYF.

This clonotype was observed a handful of times. The chain employs TRBV12-3 or TRBV12-4 and TRBJ1-5, with D tentatively TRBD1 (6 bases). Trimming removed 1 base at V and 6 bases at J, with 7 bases between. The CDR3 is made up of 13 amino acids. The CDR3: CASSLEGVQPQHF. The DNA of the CDR3 is TGTGCCAGCAGTTTAGAGGGGGTTCAGCCCCAGCATTTT.